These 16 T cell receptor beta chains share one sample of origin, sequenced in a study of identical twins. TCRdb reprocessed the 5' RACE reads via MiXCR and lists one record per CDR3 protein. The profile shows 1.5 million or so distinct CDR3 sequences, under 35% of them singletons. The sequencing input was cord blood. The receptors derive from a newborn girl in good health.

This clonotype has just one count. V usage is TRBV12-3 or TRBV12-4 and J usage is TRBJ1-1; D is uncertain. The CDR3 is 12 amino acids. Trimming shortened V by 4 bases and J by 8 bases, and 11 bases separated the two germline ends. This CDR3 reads CASSSRAGEAFF. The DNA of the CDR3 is TGTGCCAGCAGTTCTCGGGCGGGGGAAGCTTTCTTT.

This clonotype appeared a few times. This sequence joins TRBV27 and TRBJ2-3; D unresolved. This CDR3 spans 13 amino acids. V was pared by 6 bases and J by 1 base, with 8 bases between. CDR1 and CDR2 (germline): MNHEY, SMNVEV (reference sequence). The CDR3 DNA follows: TGTGCCAGCAGGAGACTGGGCACAGATACGCAGTATTTT. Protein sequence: CASRRLGTDTQYF.

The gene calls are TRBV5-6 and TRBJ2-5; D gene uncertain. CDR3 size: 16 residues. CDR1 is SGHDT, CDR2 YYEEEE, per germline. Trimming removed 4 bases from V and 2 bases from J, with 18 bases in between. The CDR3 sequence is CASSVRKGARQETQYF. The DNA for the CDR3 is TGTGCCAGCAGCGTTCGAAAAGGCGCCCGACAAGAGACCCAGTACTTC.

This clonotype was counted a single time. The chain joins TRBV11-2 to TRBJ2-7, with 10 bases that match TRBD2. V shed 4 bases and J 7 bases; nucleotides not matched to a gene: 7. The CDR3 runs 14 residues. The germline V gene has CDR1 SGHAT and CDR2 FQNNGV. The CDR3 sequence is CASSWLAGVEEQYF. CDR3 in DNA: TGTGCCAGCAGCTGGCTAGCGGGGGTAGAAGAGCAGTACTTC.

The CDR3 DNA sequence: TGCAGTGCTAGCTGGAGCACTTATAGCAATCAGCCCCAGCATTTT. This encodes CSASWSTYSNQPQHF. The chain uses TRBV20-1 and TRBJ1-5; no clear D gene. Trimming shortened V by 3 bases and J by 0 bases, and 12 bases separated the two germline ends. The CDR3 sequence is 15 residues long. Germline CDR1 is DFQATT and CDR2 is SNEGSKA (reference sequence).

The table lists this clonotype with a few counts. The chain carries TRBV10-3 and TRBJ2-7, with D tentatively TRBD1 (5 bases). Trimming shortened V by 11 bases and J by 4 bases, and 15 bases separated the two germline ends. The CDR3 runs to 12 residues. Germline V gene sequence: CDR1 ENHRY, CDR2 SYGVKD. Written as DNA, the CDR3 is TGTGCCTCAAATTCAGGGATTTACGAGCAGTACTTC. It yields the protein CASNSGIYEQYF.

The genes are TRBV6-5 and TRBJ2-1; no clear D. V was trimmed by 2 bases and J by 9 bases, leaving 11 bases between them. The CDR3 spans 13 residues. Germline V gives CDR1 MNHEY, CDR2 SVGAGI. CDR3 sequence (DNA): TGTGCCAGCAGTTACAATGGTCCCGCTGAGCAGTTCTTC. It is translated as CASSYNGPAEQFF.

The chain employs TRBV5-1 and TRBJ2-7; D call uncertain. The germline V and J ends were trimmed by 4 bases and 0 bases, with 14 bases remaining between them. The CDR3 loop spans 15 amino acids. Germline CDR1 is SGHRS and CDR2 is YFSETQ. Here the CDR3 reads CASSKTASSSYEQYF. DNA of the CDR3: TGCGCCAGCAGCAAGACGGCCTCGAGCTCCTACGAGCAGTACTTC.

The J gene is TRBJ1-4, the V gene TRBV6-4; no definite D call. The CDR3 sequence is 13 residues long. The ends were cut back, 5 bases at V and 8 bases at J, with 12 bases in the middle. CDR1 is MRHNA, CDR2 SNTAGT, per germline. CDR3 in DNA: TGTGCCAGCAGTCCTCGGCCCGCCGAAAAACTGTTTTTT. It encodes CASSPRPAEKLFF.

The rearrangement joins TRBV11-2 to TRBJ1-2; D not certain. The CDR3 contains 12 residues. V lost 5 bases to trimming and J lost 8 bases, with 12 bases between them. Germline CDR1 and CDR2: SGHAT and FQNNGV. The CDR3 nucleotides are TGTGCCAGCAGCCCCGCAGAGTGGGGCTACACCTTC. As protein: CASSPAEWGYTF.

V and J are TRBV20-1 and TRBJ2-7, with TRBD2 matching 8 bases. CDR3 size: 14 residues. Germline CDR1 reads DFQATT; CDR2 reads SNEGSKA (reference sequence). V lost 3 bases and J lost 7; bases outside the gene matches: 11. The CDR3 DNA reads TGCAGTGCTAGGGACGGGGGGGCCTTAAATGAGCAGTACTTC. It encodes CSARDGGALNEQYF.

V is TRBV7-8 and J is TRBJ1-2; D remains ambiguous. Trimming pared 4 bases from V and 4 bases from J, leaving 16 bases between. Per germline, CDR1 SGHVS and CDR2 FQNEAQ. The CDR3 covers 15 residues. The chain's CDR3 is CASSSGSGDSYGYTF. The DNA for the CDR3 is TGTGCCAGCAGCTCGGGATCCGGGGATAGCTATGGCTACACCTTC.

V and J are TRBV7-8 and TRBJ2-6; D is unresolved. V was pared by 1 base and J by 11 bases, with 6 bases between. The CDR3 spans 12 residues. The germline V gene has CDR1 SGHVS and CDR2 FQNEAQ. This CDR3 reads CASSLDTDVLTF. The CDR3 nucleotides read TGTGCCAGCAGCTTAGACACCGACGTCCTGACTTTC.

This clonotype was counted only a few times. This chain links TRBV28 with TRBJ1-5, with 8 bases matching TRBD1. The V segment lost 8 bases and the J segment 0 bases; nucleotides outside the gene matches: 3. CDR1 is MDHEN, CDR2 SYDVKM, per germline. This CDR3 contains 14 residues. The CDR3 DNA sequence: TGTGCCAGCCAACAGGGGGGTAGCAATCAGCCCCAGCATTTT. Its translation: CASQQGGSNQPQHF.

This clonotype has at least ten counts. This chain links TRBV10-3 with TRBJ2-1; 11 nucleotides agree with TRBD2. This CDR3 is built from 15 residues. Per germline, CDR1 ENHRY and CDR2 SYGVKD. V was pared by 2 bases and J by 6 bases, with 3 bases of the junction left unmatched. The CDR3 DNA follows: TGTGCCATCAGTGAGCCACTAGCGGGAGTCAATGAGCAGTTCTTC. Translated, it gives CAISEPLAGVNEQFF.

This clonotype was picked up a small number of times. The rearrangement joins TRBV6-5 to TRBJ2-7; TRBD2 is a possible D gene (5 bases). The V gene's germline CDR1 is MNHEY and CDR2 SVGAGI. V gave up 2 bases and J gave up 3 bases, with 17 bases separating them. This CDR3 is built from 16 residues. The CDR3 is CASSYTAGLIDYEQYF. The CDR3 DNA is TGTGCCAGCAGTTACACGGCAGGACTCATCGACTACGAGCAGTACTTC.